These T cell receptor beta chains were read from a single sample in a study of T-cell reconstitution after alpha-beta-depleted transplantation in children. TCRdb independently ran MiXCR on the PCR reads; one entry per CDR3 protein. The sample shows 600,000 to 700,000 distinct CDR3 sequences, roughly 17% of them seen only once. The sample consisted of PBMCs from the stem cell graft donor, taken from the stem cell graft. The receptors derive from a human donor who donated a stem cell graft to a child with acute myeloid leukemia. CDR3s include the opening cysteine and the closing phenylalanine or tryptophan. Fields, in order: D gene, V gene, clone size, CDR3 length, J gene, CDR3 DNA, CDR3 protein. The D gene is left open where the match is weak. Expanded clones get a size class; other rows say once, few or many, or leave the size out.

D: -
V: TRBV20-1
size: few
length: 12
J: TRBJ1-1
DNA: TGCAGTGCTAGATTAGCGAACACTGAAGCTTTCTTT
CDR3: CSARLANTEAFF

D: -
V: TRBV7-9
size: -
length: 16
J: TRBJ2-5
DNA: TGTGCCAGCAGCTCCCCCGAGGTCTCCCGGGGGGAGACCCAGTACTTC
CDR3: CASSSPEVSRGETQYF

D: -
V: TRBV12-5
size: -
length: 13
J: TRBJ2-5
DNA: TGTGCTAGTGGTTTGGACCCCGAGGAGACCCAGTACTTC
CDR3: CASGLDPEETQYF

D: -
V: TRBV7-2
size: -
length: 15
J: TRBJ1-2
DNA: TGTGCCAGCAGCTCACCCAGGGGATGGAACTATGGCTACACCTTC
CDR3: CASSSPRGWNYGYTF

D: -
V: TRBV11-2
size: -
length: 19
J: TRBJ2-6
DNA: TGTGCCAGCAGCTTTTTATTCGTACCGGGGAGCTCTGGGGCCAACGTCCTGACTTTC
CDR3: CASSFLFVPGSSGANVLTF

D: -
V: TRBV20-1
size: few
length: 15
J: TRBJ2-7
DNA: TGCAGTGCTAGAGAAGATCCGCCCTGGGGTTACGAGCAGTACTTC
CDR3: CSAREDPPWGYEQYF

D: -
V: TRBV15
size: -
length: 13
J: TRBJ2-5
DNA: TGTGCCACCAGCAGAGGAGGGACGGAGACCCAGTACTTC
CDR3: CATSRGGTETQYF

D: -
V: TRBV20-1
size: many
length: 16
J: TRBJ2-1
DNA: TGCAGTGCTAGAGATCCGATAGGGAAGTCGTCCAATGAGCAGTTCTTC
CDR3: CSARDPIGKSSNEQFF

D: -
V: TRBV29-1
size: many
length: 13
J: TRBJ1-5
DNA: TGCAGCGTTGAAGGGGGACCAGGGCAGCCCCAGCATTTT
CDR3: CSVEGGPGQPQHF

D: TRBD2
V: TRBV20-1
size: many
length: 16
J: TRBJ2-1
DNA: TGCAGTGCTGGCGGGACTAGCGGGGGGCCCGACAATGAGCAGTTCTTC
CDR3: CSAGGTSGGPDNEQFF

D: -
V: TRBV7-3
size: -
length: 15
J: TRBJ2-7
DNA: TGTGCCAGCAGCTTAAATCGGGCGCGCGGCTACGAGCAGTACTTC
CDR3: CASSLNRARGYEQYF

D: -
V: TRBV20-1
size: many
length: 14
J: TRBJ2-1
DNA: TGCAGTGCTAGAGAGCTCCGCAAGTACAATGAGCAGTTCTTC
CDR3: CSARELRKYNEQFF

D: -
V: TRBV6-2/TRBV6-3
size: -
length: 16
J: TRBJ1-5
DNA: TGTGCCAGCAGTTACTCGACGGGGCCCCTCAATCAGCCCCAGCATTTT
CDR3: CASSYSTGPLNQPQHF

D: -
V: TRBV20-1
size: -
length: 13
J: TRBJ2-4
DNA: TGCAGTGCTAGCCCCTCACCAGGGACCATTCAGTACTTC
CDR3: CSASPSPGTIQYF

D: -
V: TRBV7-2
size: many
length: 15
J: TRBJ2-3
DNA: TGTGCCAGCAGCTTGGGCGTATGGGCCACAGATACGCAGTATTTT
CDR3: CASSLGVWATDTQYF

D: -
V: TRBV12-3/TRBV12-4
size: -
length: 15
J: TRBJ2-1
DNA: TGTGCCAGCAGTTTATACCCCCGCGAGGGGAATGAGCAGTTCTTC
CDR3: CASSLYPREGNEQFF

D: -
V: TRBV7-3
size: many
length: 15
J: TRBJ2-7
DNA: TGTGCCAGCAGATCCCCAGGGTGGAGGAACTACGAGCAGTACTTC
CDR3: CASRSPGWRNYEQYF

D: -
V: TRBV7-2
size: many
length: 14
J: TRBJ2-1
DNA: TGTGCCAGCAGCTTGAGCGTCTCGGGCAATGAGCAGTTCTTC
CDR3: CASSLSVSGNEQFF

D: TRBD1
V: TRBV18
size: few
length: 15
J: TRBJ2-5
DNA: TGTGCCAGCTCACCACCGGACAGGCCCCAGGAGACCCAGTACTTC
CDR3: CASSPPDRPQETQYF

D: -
V: TRBV7-9
size: -
length: 16
J: TRBJ1-1
DNA: TGTGCCAGCAGATCCCACGCACAGCCAATGAACACTGAAGCTTTCTTT
CDR3: CASRSHAQPMNTEAFF

D: -
V: TRBV20-1
size: many
length: 14
J: TRBJ2-7
DNA: TGCAGTGCTAGAATACAGGGCAGCTCCTACGAGCAGTACTTC
CDR3: CSARIQGSSYEQYF

D: -
V: TRBV20-1
size: many
length: 13
J: TRBJ2-5
DNA: TGCAGTGCTTCCCTAACAGGGCAAGAGACCCAGTACTTC
CDR3: CSASLTGQETQYF

D: -
V: TRBV9
size: -
length: 15
J: TRBJ2-3
DNA: TGTGCCAGCAGCGCGACAGGAGGCCCGGGAGATACGCAGTATTTT
CDR3: CASSATGGPGDTQYF

D: -
V: TRBV5-5
size: many
length: 15
J: TRBJ2-7
DNA: TGTGCCAGCAGCCTGGGTACGGCGGCAATCTACGAGCAGTACTTC
CDR3: CASSLGTAAIYEQYF

D: TRBD1
V: TRBV2
size: -
length: 15
J: TRBJ1-5
DNA: TGTGCCAGCCGGACAGGGTGGAGTGGCAATCAGCCCCAGCATTTT
CDR3: CASRTGWSGNQPQHF

D: TRBD2
V: TRBV5-5
size: few
length: 15
J: TRBJ2-5
DNA: TGTGCCAGCAGCTTGGACAGCGGGGGACAAGAGACCCAGTACTTC
CDR3: CASSLDSGGQETQYF

D: -
V: TRBV11-2
size: few
length: 14
J: TRBJ1-1
DNA: TGTGCCAGCAGCAACAGGGCCCTGAACACTGAAGCTTTCTTT
CDR3: CASSNRALNTEAFF

D: -
V: TRBV24-1
size: many
length: 13
J: TRBJ1-1
DNA: TGTGCCACCAGTGACCTCCAGGGGACTGAAGCTTTCTTT
CDR3: CATSDLQGTEAFF

D: -
V: TRBV6-5
size: -
length: 17
J: TRBJ2-1
DNA: TGTGCCAGCAGTTACTCGACGGACTATAGCTCTTACAATGAGCAGTTCTTC
CDR3: CASSYSTDYSSYNEQFF

D: TRBD1
V: TRBV20-1
size: many
length: 13
J: TRBJ2-3
DNA: TGCAGTGTACGGGACAGAGACACAGATACGCAGTATTTT
CDR3: CSVRDRDTDTQYF

D: -
V: TRBV7-2
size: many
length: 17
J: TRBJ2-3
DNA: TGTGCCAGCAGCCCGACGCGCTTATATGTTCCCACAGATACGCAGTATTTT
CDR3: CASSPTRLYVPTDTQYF

D: -
V: TRBV5-1
size: few
length: 18
J: TRBJ1-6
DNA: TGCGCCAGCAGCGCGGTAGGACGCCCCTCCCTCGATAATTCACCCCTCCACTTT
CDR3: CASSAVGRPSLDNSPLHF

D: -
V: TRBV20-1
size: many
length: 10
J: TRBJ2-1
DNA: TGCAGTGCTTTGGGGAAGGAGCAGTTCTTC
CDR3: CSALGKEQFF

D: TRBD2
V: TRBV27
size: many
length: 13
J: TRBJ2-1
DNA: TGTGCCAGCAGTCGAGGACTAGCCCATGAGCAGTTCTTC
CDR3: CASSRGLAHEQFF

D: -
V: TRBV7-2
size: many
length: 15
J: TRBJ1-5
DNA: TGTGCCAGCAGCGGACAGACAGGAGTTCTTCAGCCCCAGCATTTT
CDR3: CASSGQTGVLQPQHF

D: -
V: TRBV7-2
size: -
length: 14
J: TRBJ2-1
DNA: TGTGCCAGCAGCTGGCGTCGACAAAACAATGAGCAGTTCTTC
CDR3: CASSWRRQNNEQFF

D: -
V: TRBV4-3
size: few
length: 16
J: TRBJ1-1
DNA: TGCGCCAGCAGCCAGTCAGCCGGGACCCGGCGCACTGAAGCTTTCTTT
CDR3: CASSQSAGTRRTEAFF

D: -
V: TRBV12-3/TRBV12-4
size: few
length: 15
J: TRBJ1-2
DNA: TGTGCCAGCAGTTTTGGGGCAGCCTCTAACTATGGCTACACCTTC
CDR3: CASSFGAASNYGYTF

D: -
V: TRBV9
size: -
length: 18
J: TRBJ2-6
DNA: TGTGCCAGCAGCTCCCGACAGACCTCAGTCTCTGGGGCCAACGTCCTGACTTTC
CDR3: CASSSRQTSVSGANVLTF

D: -
V: TRBV6-2/TRBV6-3
size: -
length: 13
J: TRBJ2-3
DNA: TGTGCCAGCAGTAAGGGCACTACAGATACGCAGTATTTT
CDR3: CASSKGTTDTQYF

D: -
V: TRBV20-1
size: many
length: 13
J: TRBJ2-7
DNA: TGCAGTGTCACCGGGACTTCCTCCTACGAGCAGTACTTC
CDR3: CSVTGTSSYEQYF

D: -
V: TRBV20-1
size: many
length: 15
J: TRBJ1-4
DNA: TGCAGTGCTAGGGACAGCCGGGAAGCTAATGAAAAACTGTTTTTT
CDR3: CSARDSREANEKLFF

D: -
V: TRBV12-3/TRBV12-4
size: few
length: 13
J: TRBJ2-7
DNA: TGTGCCAGCACCTGGGGGAGATCCTACGAGCAGTACTTC
CDR3: CASTWGRSYEQYF

D: TRBD2
V: TRBV3-1
size: -
length: 16
J: TRBJ2-1
DNA: TGTGCCAGCAGCCAAGTCCGTAGCGGGGGTCGAGTTGAGCAGTTCTTC
CDR3: CASSQVRSGGRVEQFF

D: TRBD1
V: TRBV6-4
size: many
length: 15
J: TRBJ2-7
DNA: TGTGCCAGCAGTGACTCGGCAGGGGGCTCCTACGAGCAGTACTTC
CDR3: CASSDSAGGSYEQYF

D: -
V: TRBV7-9
size: few
length: 13
J: TRBJ1-2
DNA: TGTGCCAGCAGCAACGACATGAACTATGGCTACACCTTC
CDR3: CASSNDMNYGYTF

D: -
V: TRBV20-1
size: few
length: 14
J: TRBJ1-5
DNA: TGCAGTGCTATAAGGGACTCCTCGAGACAGCCCCAGCATTTT
CDR3: CSAIRDSSRQPQHF

D: TRBD1
V: TRBV7-2
size: -
length: 16
J: TRBJ2-3
DNA: TGTGCCAGCAGCTCCCTGACAGGGGGGAACACAGATACGCAGTATTTT
CDR3: CASSSLTGGNTDTQYF